This TCR beta chain was retrieved from a study of T cells in localized non-small cell lung cancer (dated by TCRdb to 2019 to 2021). Background for the entire study: The study analyzed T cell repertoires of 236 early-stage NSCLC patients, comparing tumors and uninvolved tumor-adjacent lungs. NSCLC patients had a mean age of approximately 66 years, and 120 to 150 were male and nearly 110 female. The cohort comprised around 240 treatment-naïve NSCLC patients with resected, localized lung tumors.

Worth noting for this clone: Its cognate antigen has yet to be identified. No base quality information exists; no much larger clone differs at one position.

At diagnosis, peripheral blood, uninvolved tumor-adjacent lung and tumor were collected and stored as a combination of fresh-frozen and FFPE material. For TCR repertoire profiling, blood samples were analyzed in the form of peripheral blood mononuclear cells. Taken from cysteine to phenylalanine, the CDR3 has 15 residues. Left in the record is the CDR3 DNA by itself, 45 bases read in frame from the first base. Based on the germline V gene, the CDR1 and CDR2 sequences are KGHSH and LQKENI. V sheds 3 bases and J sheds 2 bases, leaving 13 bases between their ends. The immunoSEQ Assay was used to sequence TCR beta CDR3 regions from DNA. For the original study's pipeline: To compute T cell density, TCR beta template counts were normalized to usable DNA, which was estimated by amplifying housekeeping genes. Using the preseqR package, richness was estimated by extrapolating to 120,000 templates for tissue samples and 400,000 templates for PBMC samples. Clonality was taken to be one minus Pielou's evenness. Tissue-enriched TCRs were identified by differential abundance testing using productive amino-acid clonotypes, minimum total count 5 and alpha 0.1. Repertoire overlap between compartments was quantified with the Jaccard Index and Morisita Overlap Index. GLIPH clustered TCR beta CDR3s with public tetramer-defined viral CDR3s; viral motifs required at least three viral sequences plus V-gene enrichment. In its TCRdb copy, this immuneACCESS table keeps in-frame sequences only and misses some clones. Where compared with another copy, unresolved V genes explain less than half of these, and the others have no known cause. That table furnishes V, J and clone size, whereas the DNA furnished D and trimming. Within this sample are more than 30,000 clones, with approximately 86% of them counted one time only. Of the sample, 15% to 20% falls within the top ten clones.

Broad study findings and their caveats: The highest T cell clonality was observed in uninvolved tumor-adjacent lung, where clonality exceeded that of tumor, suggesting that antigenic responses were more focused in uninvolved tumor-adjacent lung. Because the study design was exploratory, TCR variables were selected using unadjusted p-values without false-discovery rate correction. Longer overall survival was associated with higher blood T cell density, whereas shorter survival was associated with higher adjacent-lung clonality. Because multi-region tumor sequencing was not performed, intratumor heterogeneity could not be ruled out. A median of around 60 of the top 100 tumor clones turned up in the paired uninvolved adjacent lung, and some 28 of those clones also ranked among the top 100 of that same adjacent lung.

The sequence derives from a man aged 35 to 69 with stage III lung adenocarcinoma. The receptor chain draws on TRBV18 and TRBJ1-2, with TRBD1 perhaps the D gene, on 5 matching bases. Material: peripheral blood mononuclear cells, obtained before any cancer treatment. The CDR3 reads CASSPIDGQNYGYTF. The DNA is as follows: TGTGCCAGCTCACCTATCGACGGACAAAACTATGGCTACACCTTC.